The 11 T cell receptor beta chains in this list originate from one sample, sequenced in a study of CD8+ T cells in alopecia areata. Extracted from the samples, RNA was reverse transcribed into cDNA to serve as the sequencing template. Using immunoSEQ multiplex PCR, the repertoire was profiled, and TCRdb retains in-frame clones only, with some absent. The table lists roughly 260,000 clones, with no singletons. A sort of pooled cutaneous lymph node cells used CD4, CD8alpha, NKG2D, NKG2ACE and other stains. The material sequenced was CD4+ T cells sorted from a lymph node. The receptors shown here come from a C3H/HeJ mouse with alopecia areata. For this strain, the MHC haplotype corresponds to H2-k.

This clone came up a few times. The genes and germline here are from mouse. The read ends 4 residues before the CDR3 terminus; that terminus is restored from the germline J gene. The genes are TRBV5 and TRBJ2-7; 9 bases match TRBD2. The CDR3 spans 15 residues. The V segment lost 2 bases and the J segment 0 bases; nucleotides outside the gene matches: 2. Germline values: CDR1 LGHNA, CDR2 YNLKQL (reference sequence). The CDR3 sequence: CASSQTGGHSYEQYF. The sequenced CDR3 bases are TGTGCCAGCAGCCAAACTGGGGGGCACTCCTAT.

This clone turned up a few times. Mouse gene names and germline throughout. The missing CDR3 end, 4 residues past where the read stops, is filled in from the germline J gene. This chain joins TRBV19 and TRBJ2-5, with TRBD1 matching 10 bases. The germline V gene encodes CDR1 FNHDT and CDR2 SITEND (reference sequence). Trimming took 4 bases from V and 2 from J; bases not matched to a gene: 4. This CDR3 spans 15 amino acids. The CDR3 bases that were read are TGTGCCAGCAGTTGGGACAGGGGAGGCCAAGAC. Amino acid sequence: CASSWDRGGQD. The whole CDR3 sequence is CASSWDRGGQDTQYF.

Remarks on this clone: Gene names and germline match the mouse. The read ends 4 residues early relative to the CDR3; the germline J gene fills the gap. At the DNA level, this CDR3 is encoded by other sequences in the same sample as well. V gene TRBV1 combines with J gene TRBJ2-5; 10 bases align to TRBD1. Germline V CDR1 and CDR2: NSQYPW, LRSPGD (reference sequence). The CDR3 contains 15 residues. Incomplete CDR3 DNA: TGCACCTGCAGTGCAGTTGGGACAGGGGAAGAC. Translation: CTCSAVGTGED. The full-length CDR3 reads as CTCSAVGTGEDTQYF.

In the case of this clone: Mouse gene names apply. The sequenced fragment ends 4 residues before the CDR3 boundary, so the rest is inferred from the germline J gene. The rearrangement links TRBV31 to TRBJ1-2; TRBD1 is a possible D gene (6 bases). Germline V CDR1 and CDR2: GKSSPN, SITVG. This CDR3 is built from 13 residues. The part of the CDR3 DNA that was read is TGTGCCTGGAGTCCCCCCGGGGGGCCC. Translation: CAWSPPGGP. The whole CDR3 is CAWSPPGGPDYTF.

With regard to this clone: Germline and genes: mouse. The read terminates 4 residues ahead of where the CDR3 ends, so the germline J gene completes it. J is TRBJ1-2 and V is TRBV5; tentatively, D is TRBD1 (5 bases). Germline CDR1 reads LGHNA; CDR2 reads YNLKQL (reference sequence). The CDR3 covers 13 residues. The CDR3 sequence is CASSQERGSDYTF. CDR3 bases read: TGTGCCAGCAGCCAAGAAAGGGGATCC.

Comments on this clone: The gene names here belong to mouse. The read finishes 4 residues shy of the CDR3 end, and the germline J gene is used to complete it. The sample carries other DNA sequences with the same CDR3. V gene TRBV1 combines with J gene TRBJ2-1; 10 bases are shared with TRBD2. The CDR3 is made up of 16 amino acids. The germline V gene has CDR1 NSQYPW and CDR2 LRSPGD (reference sequence). V shed 0 bases, J shed 6 bases, and the junction held 5 bases outside the gene matches. CDR3 DNA (partial): TGCACCTGCAGTGCAGAGGGGCTGGGGGGGCTTGCT. Its protein is CTCSAEGLGGLA. The full CDR3 is CTCSAEGLGGLAEQFF.

Points on this clone: Mouse gene names and germline throughout. The read terminates 4 residues before the CDR3 end, so the remaining end is supplied by the germline J gene. V gene TRBV13-3 combines with J gene TRBJ2-7; D is undetermined. The germline gives CDR1 NNHDY, CDR2 SYVADS. Trimming took 0 bases from V and 0 from J, leaving 10 bases between them. CDR3 length: 15 amino acids. CDR3 DNA, as far as it was read: TGTGCCAGCAGTGATGATAACAGAAGCTCCTAT. As protein: CASSDDNRSSY. The full CDR3 is CASSDDNRSSYEQYF.

Of note for this clone: Germline and genes here are mouse. Incomplete CDR3 DNA: TGTGCCAGCGGTGAAAGACAGGATGCAAACACA. Translating gives CASGERQDANT. The full CDR3 sequence reads CASGERQDANTEVFF. This sequence joins TRBV13-2 and TRBJ1-1; possibly TRBD1 for D (6 bases). The missing CDR3 end, 4 residues past where the read stops, is filled in from the germline J gene. Germline CDR1 NNHNN, CDR2 SYGAGS (reference sequence). CDR3 length: 15 amino acids. V lost 2 bases and J 0 bases, leaving 11 bases between the germline ends.

As regards this clone: Each gene name is a mouse one. The sequenced fragment ends 4 residues before the CDR3 boundary, so the rest is inferred from the germline J gene. The V gene is TRBV19, the J gene TRBJ1-1, with D maybe TRBD1 (6 bases). CDR1 FNHDT and CDR2 SITEND come from the germline V gene (reference sequence). This CDR3 comprises 16 residues. With 3 bases removed from V and 3 bases from J, the gap between germline ends came to 18 bases. This CDR3 reads CASSRPPGTRDTEVFF. The sequenced CDR3 bases are TGTGCCAGCAGTAGACCCCCCGGGACAAGGGACACA.

This clone was found a few times. Gene names follow the mouse nomenclature. The CDR3 end falls 4 residues outside the read, so it is completed with the germline J gene. This sequence joins TRBV5 and TRBJ2-1, with 9 bases matching TRBD2. The V and J ends lost 0 bases and 0 bases, in that order; junction bases with no gene match: 6. The CDR3 is 18 residues long. Germline CDR1 and CDR2: LGHNA and YNLKQL (reference sequence). CDR3 sequence reads: CASSQDGLGGYNYAEQFF. CDR3 DNA (partial): TGTGCCAGCAGCCAAGACGGTCTGGGGGGGTATAACTATGCT.

A remark on this clone: Germline and genes here are mouse. The sequence runs out 4 residues before the end of the CDR3; the remainder is reconstructed from the germline J gene. The same CDR3 is also encoded by other DNA sequences in this sample. V is TRBV13-3 and J is TRBJ1-1; 8 bases agree with TRBD1. The CDR3 consists of 13 residues. The germline CDR1 and CDR2 sequences are NNHDY and SYVADS. J was trimmed by 0 bases and V by 5 bases; bases with no gene match: 0. CDR3 loop: CASRQGANTEVFF. The covered CDR3 bases are TGTGCCAGCAGACAGGGGGCAAACACA.